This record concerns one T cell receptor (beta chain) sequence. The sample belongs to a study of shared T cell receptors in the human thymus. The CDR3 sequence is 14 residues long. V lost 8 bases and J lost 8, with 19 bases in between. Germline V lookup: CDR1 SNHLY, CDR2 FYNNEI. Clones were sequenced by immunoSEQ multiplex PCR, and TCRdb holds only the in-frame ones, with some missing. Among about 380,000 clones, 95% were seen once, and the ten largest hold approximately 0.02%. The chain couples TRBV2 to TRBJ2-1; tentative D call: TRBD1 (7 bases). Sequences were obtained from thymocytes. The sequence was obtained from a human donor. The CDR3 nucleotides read TGTGCCAGCGACCATTCGGCAGGGGGGTATGAGCAGTTCTTC. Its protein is CASDHSAGGYEQFF.